These 23 T cell receptor delta chains were all obtained from the same sample, sequenced in a study of γδ T cells in repeated Plasmodium falciparum infection. Flow sorting of PBMC yielded separate Vgamma9/Vdelta2+ and Vdelta2-negative gammadelta T cell populations for bulk repertoire analysis. TCRdb fed the multiplex PCR reads to CATT. Altogether approximately 53,000 delta-chain clones are present, over 1.5% being singletons, with the ten largest covering 15%. Input material: gamma-delta T cells from blood. These receptors were taken from a pool of human donors (malaria-infected and uninfected, not separated).

Comments on this clone: With only one base between it and a far larger clone, this is likely a read error. The same CDR3 arises from other DNA sequences in this sample as well. V and J are TRDV1 and TRDJ1; 9 positions match TRDD3. Germline CDR1 is TSWWSYY and CDR2 is QGS. The CDR3 consists of 13 residues. The CDR3 bases are TGTGCTCTGGGGGTACTGGGGGACGCTAAACTCATCTTT. This translates into CALGVLGDAKLIF.

The sample holds many counts of this clone. A far larger clone is only one base removed, so a read error is likely. Other DNA sequences of this sample code for an identical CDR3. CDR3 in DNA: TGTGCCTTTCGGAAACCAAAATACGTTCATTATGGAGGGTACGGTAGAACAAACACCGATAAACTCATCTTT. Its protein is CAFRKPKYVHYGGYGRTNTDKLIF. The chain carries TRDV3 and TRDJ1, with D possibly being TRDD1 or TRDD3 (5 bases each). The germline V and J ends were trimmed by 2 bases and 0 bases, with 43 bases remaining between them. CDR3 length: 24 residues. Germline V gives CDR1 TVYSNPD, CDR2 GDNSRS (reference sequence).

Turning to this clone: TCRdb shows a much larger clone's protein in place of this DNA's translation, and the two differ at residue 16, likely through a read error; the protein shown is translated from the DNA. The chain has TRDV1 and TRDJ1; weak D call: TRDD3 (5 bases). CDR1 is TSWWSYY, CDR2 QGS, per germline. V was clipped by 2 bases and J by 3 bases, with 31 bases between them. CDR3 length: 21 amino acids. CDR3 in amino acids: CALGEGMTRRTSRRYADKLIF. As DNA, the CDR3 is TGTGCTCTTGGGGAAGGGATGACCCGACGGACCTCCAGACGGTACGCCGATAAACTCATCTTT.

The sample holds a few counts of this clone. A far larger clone is one nucleotide away, so this likely arose from a read error. The same CDR3 is also encoded by other DNA sequences in this sample. The chain uses TRDV1 and TRDJ1; 12 bases line up with TRDD3. The CDR3 runs 24 residues. Germline CDR1 TSWWSYY, CDR2 QGS. V lost 1 base to trimming and J lost 0 bases; unmatched junction nucleotides: 24. CDR3 bases: TGTGCTCTTGGGGAACCCACCTTTTTCTGTCCTAACTGGGGGATACCTTGCTACACCGATAAACTCATCTTT. Protein sequence: CALGEPTFFCPNWGIPCYTDKLIF.

As for this clone: This DNA translates differently at residue 10 from the TCRdb protein, which is that of a much larger clone; a read error is likely, and the protein shown is the DNA's own translation. The gene calls are TRDV1 and TRDJ1; D is undetermined. Germline matching of the DNA provided the J gene here, since TCRdb leaves it blank. Germline V lookup: CDR1 TSWWSYY, CDR2 QGS. Trimming cost V 0 bases and J 4 bases, with 27 bases left between them. The CDR3 is made up of 20 amino acids. The CDR3, as DNA: TGTGCTCTTGGGGAACTTTTGTGGGAGCGTACCGGCTCCTCGGTCGATAAACTCATCTTT. Translating it yields CALGELLWERTGSSVDKLIF.

For this clone: A far more abundant clone sits one base away, making this likely a read error. Additional DNA sequences in this sample encode the identical CDR3. V is TRDV1 and J is TRDJ1, with D tentatively TRDD2 or TRDD3 (8 bases each). Germline CDR1 is TSWWSYY and CDR2 is QGS. The CDR3 runs 23 residues. The CDR3 region is CALGETVLPKGDRYQFYTDKLIF. The CDR3 DNA is TGTGCTCTCGGGGAAACTGTCCTTCCTAAGGGGGATAGGTACCAGTTTTACACCGATAAACTCATCTTT.

This clone occurred a few times. This clone may be a read error of a much larger clone one base away. Other DNA variants within this sample encode the same CDR3. This chain uses TRDV1 with TRDJ1, with no clear D. This CDR3 is built from 14 residues. CDR1 TSWWSYY and CDR2 QGS come from the germline V gene. CDR3 in DNA: TGTGCTCTAATATTGAGGCTCTACACCGATAAGCTCATCTTT. Protein sequence: CALILRLYTDKLIF.

This clone appeared a few times. The protein that TCRdb holds for this DNA derives from a much larger clone and differs from the translated DNA at residue 12, which likely indicates a read error; the protein shown here is translated from the DNA. The CDR3: CACDPMIPHRGTRRSYSKLIF. The CDR3 nucleotides are TGTGCCTGTGACCCTATGATTCCCCACCGGGGGACACGAAGATCCTACTCGAAACTCATCTTT. This chain uses TRDV2 with TRDJ1; D may match TRDD2 or TRDD3 (6 bases each). Here the J gene was assigned by germline matching of the DNA, as TCRdb has none. Germline V lookup: CDR1 GEAIGNYY, CDR2 EKD. Trimming pared 3 bases from V and 8 bases from J, leaving 39 bases between. The CDR3 runs to 21 residues.

As concerns this clone: A far larger clone is one nucleotide away, so this likely arose from a read error. Other DNA sequences in the same sample also yield this CDR3. V is TRDV3 and J is TRDJ1; 10 bases align to TRDD3. V was pared by 1 base and J by 1 base, with 21 bases of the junction left unmatched. The germline gives CDR1 TVYSNPD, CDR2 GDNSRS (reference sequence). The length of the CDR3 is 20 residues. The CDR3 loop is CAFIFSTELGDPGATDKLIF. In DNA, the CDR3 is TGTGCCTTTATTTTCTCTACAGAACTGGGGGATCCAGGGGCCACCGATAAACTCATCTTT.

In its sample, this clone was seen a few times. TCRdb has a much larger clone's protein, which differs at residue 9 from the translation of this DNA, likely because of a read error; what is shown is the protein translated from the DNA. This sequence joins TRDV2 and TRDJ1, with TRDD2 matching 7 bases. The J gene is absent in TCRdb and was assigned here via DNA matching to germline. The CDR3 is 21 residues long. Germline CDR1 reads GEAIGNYY; CDR2 reads EKD. Losses at the gene ends were 3 bases for V and 8 bases for J; bases not matched to a gene: 32. CDR3 DNA sequence: TGTGCCTGTGACCAAGCACCTTCCTGCGTGGAGGGAAAGGTTCGTAACGACAAACTCATCTTT. It is translated as CACDQAPSCVEGKVRNDKLIF.

In this sample, this clone turned up many times. A read error likely explains this, since a far larger clone differs by one base. This specimen includes other DNA sequences encoding the same CDR3. This chain links TRDV1 with TRDJ1; D gene unclear. Germline lookup yields CDR1 TSWWSYY and CDR2 QGS. Trimming removed 1 base at V and 0 bases at J, with 27 bases between. The CDR3 has 21 amino acids. DNA of the CDR3: TGTGCTCTTGGGGAACGGCCCTTTTTCCCACTTTTACTAGGGGACACCGATAAACTCATCTTT. The encoded protein is CALGERPFFPLLLGDTDKLIF.

This clone was seen a handful of times. A far larger clone is only one base removed, so a read error is likely. The sample contains more than one DNA sequence encoding this CDR3. The rearrangement joins TRDV1 to TRDJ1, with D perhaps assigned TRDD2 or TRDD3 (9 bases each). The CDR3 length is 19 residues. The V gene's germline CDR1 is TSWWSYY and CDR2 QGS. The CDR3 nucleotides read TGTGCCCTTGGGGACCCTTCCTACGCTGGGGGATTCGCCACCGATAAACTCATCTTT. Translation gives CALGDPSYAGGFATDKLIF.

This clone occurred a few times. A far larger clone differs by one base, so this is likely a read error. This specimen includes other DNA sequences encoding the same CDR3. This chain uses TRDV1 with TRDJ1; 7 bases agree with TRDD3. Germline V gene sequence: CDR1 TSWWSYY, CDR2 QGS. The CDR3 is 21 amino acids. The CDR3 loop is CALGERPRYWGMVRYTDKLIF. As DNA, the CDR3 is TGTGCTCTTGGAGAACGTCCGAGGTACTGGGGAATGGTTCGGTACACCGATAAGCTCATCTTT.

This clone was seen more than once but under ten times. The protein recorded in TCRdb matches a much larger clone and deviates from this DNA's translation at residue 16, suggesting a read error; the protein here is obtained by translating the DNA. Here the CDR3 reads CALGEGDFLRDPWGKPTRGTDKLIF. DNA of the CDR3: TGTGCTCTTGGGGAAGGGGACTTCCTACGTGACCCCTGGGGGAAGCCGACCCGAGGCACCGATAAACTCATCTTT. The chain uses TRDV1 and TRDJ1; the D call may be TRDD2 or TRDD3 (8 bases each). The J gene, absent from TCRdb, was called here by matching the DNA to germline. Germline V gene data show CDR1 as TSWWSYY and CDR2 as QGS. The CDR3 length is 25 residues. Trimming left V 2 bases short and J 1 base short, with 41 bases between.

This clone was counted many times. The protein held in TCRdb is that of a much larger clone and does not match this DNA's translation at residue 10, likely because of a read error; the protein shown is translated from the DNA. The V and J genes are TRDV1 and TRDJ1; D is ambiguous. CDR3 length: 18 amino acids. Trimming took 2 bases from V and 0 from J, leaving 19 bases between them. In germline, CDR1 is TSWWSYY, CDR2 QGS. CDR3 in DNA: TGTGCTCTTGGGGAAATTGCTCAAGTCGCCCCCCACACCGATAAACTCATCTTT. It codes for CALGEIAQVAPHTDKLIF.

This clone was counted a few times. This likely came from a read error, as a far larger clone is one base away. This specimen includes other DNA sequences encoding the same CDR3. This chain connects TRDV2 to TRDJ1, with TRDD3 matching over 10 bases. TCRdb lists no J gene, so it was determined here by aligning the DNA to germline. Germline V CDR1 and CDR2: GEAIGNYY, EKD. The CDR3 loop spans 29 amino acids. The CDR3 protein is CACDPMRTDARSYDGGGDTRNQYTDKLIF. In nucleotides, the CDR3 is TGCGCCTGTGACCCTATGCGGACCGACGCCCGTTCCTACGACGGGGGGGGGGATACGCGAAACCAGTACACCGATAAACTCATCTTT.

In its sample, this clone was seen a few times. TCRdb's entry gives the protein of a much larger clone, which mismatches this DNA's translation at residue 12, likely from a read error; the protein reported here is translated from the DNA. V usage is TRDV1 and J usage is TRDJ1, with a tentative D call TRDD2 (5 bases). CDR1 is TSWWSYY, CDR2 QGS, per germline. V was cut by 2 bases and J by 7 bases, with 20 bases left in between. The CDR3 is made up of 16 amino acids. CDR3 protein: CALGEINTLLPGKLIF. Written as DNA, the CDR3 is TGTGCTCTTGGGGAAATCAATACCCTACTACCAGGTAAACTCATCTTT.

The sample holds many counts of this clone. A far larger clone is off by one base, so a read error is likely. Other nucleotide sequences in the sample specify the same CDR3. The chain is built from TRDV1 and TRDJ1; D may be TRDD2 or TRDD3 (5 bases each). The CDR3 runs to 19 residues. The germline CDR1 and CDR2 sequences are TSWWSYY and QGS. This chain's CDR3 is CALGDPSPFGRGYTDKLIF. As DNA, the CDR3 is TGTGCCCTTGGGGACCCAAGTCCCTTCGGGAGGGGGTACACCGATAAACTCATCTTT.

This chain links TRDV1 with TRDJ1; D remains unclear. Germline matching of the DNA provided the J gene here, since TCRdb leaves it blank. Trimming stripped 4 bases from V and 7 bases from J, with 31 bases between. In germline, CDR1 is TSWWSYY, CDR2 QGS. This CDR3 spans 19 amino acids. As DNA, the CDR3 is TGTGCTCTTGGGGGAACTCTCTTTCCCACTTACGGTGTGGAGTTTAAACTCATCTTT. The encoded protein is CALGGTLFPTYGVEFKLIF.

This clone showed up many times. A single base is all that separates this from a far larger clone, so a read error is likely. This specimen includes other DNA sequences encoding the same CDR3. This chain links TRDV3 with TRDJ1, with D possibly TRDD2 on 6 matching bases. TCRdb offers no J gene call, so here the DNA was matched to germline to obtain one. The length of the CDR3 is 16 residues. Trimming removed 3 bases at V and 6 bases at J, with 26 bases between. Germline V gene sequence: CDR1 TVYSNPD, CDR2 GDNSRS (reference sequence). CDR3 nucleotide sequence: TGTGCCTTGCAGTCGTCGCTCCTACGACGGCGTAATAAACTCATCTTT. Amino acid sequence: CALQSSLLRRRNKLIF.

This clone has ten or more counts. A far larger clone is only one base removed, so a read error is likely. Within the sample, other DNA sequences also encode this same CDR3. The chain combines TRDV1 with TRDJ1, with D possibly being TRDD3 (5 bases). The germline CDR1 and CDR2 sequences are TSWWSYY and QGS. There are 20 residues in the CDR3. Trimming shortened V by 4 bases and J by 5 bases, and 32 bases separated the two germline ends. CDR3 sequence: CALGGTRLLGGTRGADKLIF. The CDR3 DNA reads TGTGCTCTTGGGGGGACGCGGTTATTAGGGGGCACCCGGGGGGCAGATAAACTCATCTTT.

Only a few counts were recorded for this clone. The amino acid sequence in TCRdb belongs to a much larger clone and departs from this DNA's translation at residue 14, likely a sequencing read error; the sequence shown is translated from the DNA. The V and J genes are TRDV1 and TRDJ1; D is ambiguous. Germline matching of the DNA provided the J gene here, since TCRdb leaves it blank. CDR1 TSWWSYY and CDR2 QGS come from the germline V gene. The CDR3 runs to 19 residues. Between the trimmed V and J ends, which lost 6 bases and 4 bases, there was a span of 30 bases. The CDR3: CALGRPLVGTKPYIDKLIF. The CDR3 DNA is TGTGCTCTTGGTCGTCCCCTTGTCGGGACCAAACCTTACATCGATAAACTCATCTTT.

This clone has a count of ten or more. A read error is likely here: a far larger clone is one base away. The same CDR3 can be traced to other DNA sequences in this sample. This sequence joins TRDV1 and TRDJ1; 10 nucleotides align to TRDD3. The trim removed 5 bases at V and 0 bases at J, leaving 33 bases unmatched. Germline CDR1 TSWWSYY, CDR2 QGS. The CDR3 sequence is 25 residues long. The DNA of the CDR3 is TGTGCTCTTGGGACTCAAGGCCTTTCACCTTTTTTCTGGGGGATAACATCTGGGTACACCGATAAACTCATCTTT. It translates to CALGTQGLSPFFWGITSGYTDKLIF.